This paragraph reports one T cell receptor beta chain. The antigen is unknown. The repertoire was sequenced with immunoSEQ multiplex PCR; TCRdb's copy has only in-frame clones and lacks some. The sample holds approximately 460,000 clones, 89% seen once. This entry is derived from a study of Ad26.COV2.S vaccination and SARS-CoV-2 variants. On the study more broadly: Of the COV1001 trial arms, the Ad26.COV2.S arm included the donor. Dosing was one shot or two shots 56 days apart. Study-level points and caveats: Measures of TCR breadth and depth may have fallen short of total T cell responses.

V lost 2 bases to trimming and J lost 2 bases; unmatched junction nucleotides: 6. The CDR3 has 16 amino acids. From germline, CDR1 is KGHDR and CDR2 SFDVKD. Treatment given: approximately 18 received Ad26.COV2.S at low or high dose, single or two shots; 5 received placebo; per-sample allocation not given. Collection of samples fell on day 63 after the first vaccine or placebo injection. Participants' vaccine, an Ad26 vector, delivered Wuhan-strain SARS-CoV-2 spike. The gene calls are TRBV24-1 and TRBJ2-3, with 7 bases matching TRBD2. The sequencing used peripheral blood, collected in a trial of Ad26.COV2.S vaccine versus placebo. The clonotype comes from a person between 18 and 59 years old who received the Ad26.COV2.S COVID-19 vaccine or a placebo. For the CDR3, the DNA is TGTGCCACCAGTGATTACGGTAGCGGGCACACAGATACGCAGTATTTT. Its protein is CATSDYGSGHTDTQYF.